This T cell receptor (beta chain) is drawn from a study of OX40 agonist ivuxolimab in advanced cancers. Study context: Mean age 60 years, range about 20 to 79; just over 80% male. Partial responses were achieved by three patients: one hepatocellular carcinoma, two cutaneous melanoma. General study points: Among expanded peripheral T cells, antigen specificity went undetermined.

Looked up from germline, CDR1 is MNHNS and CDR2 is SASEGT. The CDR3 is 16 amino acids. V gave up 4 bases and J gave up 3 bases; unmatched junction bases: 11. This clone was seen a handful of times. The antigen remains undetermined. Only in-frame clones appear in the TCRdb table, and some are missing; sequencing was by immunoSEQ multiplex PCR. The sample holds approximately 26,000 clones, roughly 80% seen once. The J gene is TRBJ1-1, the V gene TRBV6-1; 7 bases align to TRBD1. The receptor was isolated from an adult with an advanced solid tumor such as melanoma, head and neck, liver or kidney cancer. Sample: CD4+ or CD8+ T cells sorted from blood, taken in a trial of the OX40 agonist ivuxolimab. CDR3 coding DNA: TGTGCCAGCAGTGGGACCCTGACAGGGTTTCACACTGAAGCTTTCTTT. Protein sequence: CASSGTLTGFHTEAFF.